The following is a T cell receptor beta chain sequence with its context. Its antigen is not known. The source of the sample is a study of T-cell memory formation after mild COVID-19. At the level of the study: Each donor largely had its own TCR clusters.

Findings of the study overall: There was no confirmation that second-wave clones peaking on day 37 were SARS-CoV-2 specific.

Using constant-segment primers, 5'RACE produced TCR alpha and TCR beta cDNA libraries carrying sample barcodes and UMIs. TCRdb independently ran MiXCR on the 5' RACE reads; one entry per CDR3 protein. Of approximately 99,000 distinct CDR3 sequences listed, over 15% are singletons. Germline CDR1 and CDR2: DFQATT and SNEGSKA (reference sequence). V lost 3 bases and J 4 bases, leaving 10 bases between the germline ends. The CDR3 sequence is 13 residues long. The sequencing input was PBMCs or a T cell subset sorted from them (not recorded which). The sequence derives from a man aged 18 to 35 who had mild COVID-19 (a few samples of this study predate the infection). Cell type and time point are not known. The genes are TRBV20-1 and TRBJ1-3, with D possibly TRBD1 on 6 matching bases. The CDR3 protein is CSARMDRGNTIYF. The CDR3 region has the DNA TGCAGTGCTAGGATGGACAGAGGAAACACCATATATTTT.